What follows are 11 T cell receptor beta chains derived from one specimen sequenced in a study of early T cells in non-severe SARS-CoV-2 infection. TCRdb re-called the 5' RACE reads with MiXCR, one entry per CDR3 protein. The sample consists of more than 45,000 distinct CDR3 sequences, around 11% of them appearing once. The sequenced sample was whole blood. These receptors were taken from an adult who was a healthcare worker with PCR-confirmed SARS-CoV-2 infection or an uninfected control (not recorded which).

This clonotype was seen repeatedly, ten times or more. This chain joins TRBV7-9 and TRBJ2-7; either TRBD1 or TRBD2 may supply D (6 bases each). Germline CDR1 is SEHNR and CDR2 is FQNEAQ (reference sequence). This CDR3 contains 13 residues. Trimming left V 5 bases short and J 6 bases short, with 14 bases between. The CDR3 DNA is TGTGCCAGCAGCACTCAATCGGGGGCCGAGCAGTACTTC. The encoded protein is CASSTQSGAEQYF.

This clonotype showed up just a few times. The V gene is TRBV13, the J gene TRBJ2-1; D is unclear. In germline, CDR1 is PRHDT, CDR2 FYEKMQ (reference sequence). The V end was cut by 6 bases, the J end by 9 bases, with 12 bases between. This CDR3 has 12 residues. CDR3 loop: CASSLKRVEQFF. In DNA, the CDR3 is TGTGCCAGCAGTCTCAAACGGGTTGAGCAGTTCTTC.

This clonotype was seen many times. V and J are TRBV7-9 and TRBJ2-2; D unclear. V was shortened by 6 bases and J by 5 bases, with 7 bases between the two germline ends. Germline lookup yields CDR1 SEHNR and CDR2 FQNEAQ (reference sequence). The CDR3 covers 12 residues. The CDR3 here is CASSTITGELFF. CDR3 nucleotide sequence: TGTGCCAGCAGTACAATTACCGGGGAGCTGTTTTTT. The entire variable domain, with the rest obtained from reference TRBV7-9 and TRBJ2-2, is as follows: DTGVSQNPRHKITKRGQNVTFRCDPISEHNRLYWYRQTLGQGPEFLTYFQNEAQLEKSRLLSDRFSAERPKGSFSTLEIQRTEQGDSAMYLCASSTITGELFFGEGSRLTVL.

The rearrangement links TRBV18 to TRBJ2-7, with unresolved D. Germline V CDR1 and CDR2: KGHSH, LQKENI. The CDR3 totals 14 residues. Trimming removed 2 bases at V and 2 bases at J, with 10 bases between. The DNA for the CDR3 is TGTGCCAGCTCACCAGACTGGGCCCCCTACGAGCAGTACTTC. Translated, it gives CASSPDWAPYEQYF.

This clonotype was observed at least ten times. This chain links TRBV6-5 with TRBJ2-7; TRBD1 is a possible D gene (6 bases). Germline V CDR1 and CDR2: MNHEY, SVGAGI. The V end was cut by 2 bases, the J end by 2 bases, with 10 bases between. There are 14 residues in the CDR3. The CDR3 nucleotides are TGTGCCAGCAGTTACGGGCAGGGGACCTACGAGCAGTACTTC. The encoded protein is CASSYGQGTYEQYF.

This clonotype has ten or more counts. V gene TRBV5-1 combines with J gene TRBJ2-7; 8 nucleotides line up with TRBD1. CDR3 length: 14 amino acids. CDR1 is SGHRS and CDR2 is YFSETQ in the germline V gene. V lost 1 base, J lost 8 bases, and 8 bases stayed unmatched. The CDR3 DNA reads TGCGCCAGCAGCTTGCAGGGGGCGGTGGTACAGCAGTACTTC. Its protein is CASSLQGAVVQQYF.

This clonotype was seen more than once but under ten times. The chain uses TRBV6-5 and TRBJ1-1; D is ambiguous. The V and J ends lost 4 bases and 1 base respectively, with 16 bases between them. The CDR3 extends over 16 amino acids. Per the germline V gene, CDR1 is MNHEY and CDR2 is SVGAGI. The CDR3 DNA reads TGTGCCAGCAGTTCCCCCTACTCCTCTGGGAACACTGAAGCTTTCTTT. This codes for CASSSPYSSGNTEAFF.

This clonotype was seen a handful of times. This chain uses TRBV7-3 with TRBJ2-3, with 11 bases matching TRBD2. This CDR3 is built from 14 residues. V lost 1 base, J lost 6 bases, and 0 bases stayed unmatched. The germline CDR1 and CDR2 sequences are SGHTA and FQGTGA. The CDR3 nucleotides read TGTGCCAGCAGCTTAATAGCGGGAGGGGATACGCAGTATTTT. This encodes CASSLIAGGDTQYF.

This clonotype turned up a few times. The chain is built from TRBV4-2 and TRBJ2-3; a weak D match, TRBD1 (6 bases). The CDR3 is 14 residues long. In germline, CDR1 is LGHNA, CDR2 YNFKEQ. With 5 bases removed from V and 2 bases from J, the gap between germline ends came to 11 bases. The CDR3 DNA is TGTGCCAGCAGCGACAGGCGGCTCACAGATACGCAGTATTTT. This translates into CASSDRRLTDTQYF.

The V call is TRBV28, the J call TRBJ1-6, with a possible D match to TRBD1 (5 bases). CDR1 is MDHEN and CDR2 is SYDVKM in the germline V gene. V was shortened by 6 bases and J by 7 bases, with 22 bases between the two germline ends. The CDR3 is 17 residues long. CDR3 DNA: TGTGCCAGCAGGAGCAGTATGGGAGGACGGACAAATTCACCCCTCCACTTT. Encoded protein: CASRSSMGGRTNSPLHF.

The chain combines TRBV13 with TRBJ2-7; the D gene is possibly TRBD2 (5 bases). Germline values: CDR1 PRHDT, CDR2 FYEKMQ (reference sequence). V lost 6 bases and J 0 bases, leaving 15 bases between the germline ends. The CDR3 is 15 amino acids. The CDR3 nucleotides are TGTGCCAGCAGTCCCGGGATGTGGAACTCCTACGAGCAGTACTTC. This gives the protein CASSPGMWNSYEQYF.